This TCR beta chain was found in a study of cytomegalovirus exposure and HLA in healthy donors. Trimming cost V 0 bases and J 6 bases, with 13 bases left between them. CDR1 and CDR2 (germline): SGHRS, YFSETQ. The CDR3 totals 15 residues. Whole-study results and caveats: The authors judged a highly shared variant cluster likely a sequencing artifact.

The PCR made use of 60 Vbeta and 13 Jbeta primers. Clones were sequenced by immunoSEQ multiplex PCR, and TCRdb holds only the in-frame ones, with some missing. The data show 130,000 or so clones, with 75% seen just once and roughly 3% held by the top ten. Of note for this clone: As yet, its antigen is unknown.

The sequenced sample was PBMCs. The J gene is TRBJ2-1, the V gene TRBV5-1; a possible D gene is TRBD1 (5 bases). This TCR came from a woman in her thirties or forties in good health and CMV-seropositive. The CDR3 region has the DNA TGCGCCAGCAGCTTGGGGTCAGGGTTTGGCAATGAGCAGTTCTTC. As protein: CASSLGSGFGNEQFF.